This T cell receptor (beta chain) was identified during a study of identical twins. General study points: It was out-of-frame TCR alpha sharing in monozygotic twins that models underestimated. The degree of excess twin sharing was weaker in beta out-of-frame sequences.

As for this clonotype: Its matching antigen is unknown.

Trimming took off 1 base at V and 6 bases at J, with 4 bases between the two ends. The CDR3 is 10 residues long. Germline loops: CDR1 DFQATT, CDR2 SNEGSKA (reference sequence). From the 5' RACE reads, TCRdb called clonotypes with MiXCR, one entry per CDR3 protein. The table has about 520,000 distinct CDR3 sequences, roughly 21% seen once. These records were also assigned to another study, of T cells expressing NK-cell markers. That work adds: The TCR beta repertoires were obtained from sorted CD3+CD56+NKG2C+, CD3+CD56+NKG2C- and CD3+CD56-NKG2C+ T cells. Similarly, these clonotypes led the CD3+CD56-NKG2C+ fraction as well in a few donors.

Sequenced sample: CD4+ T cells sorted from blood. J is TRBJ2-7 and V is TRBV20-1; D remains unclear. The TCR was taken from a young woman in good health. This chain's CDR3 is CSARVSEQYF. CDR3 nucleotide sequence: TGCAGTGCTAGAGTAAGCGAGCAGTACTTC.